The clone carrying this TCR beta chain was seen only a few times. Trimming removed 4 bases at V and 5 bases at J, with 8 bases between. Germline V gene lookup returns CDR1 LNHDA and CDR2 SQIVND (reference sequence). The CDR3 contains 13 residues. The sample belongs to a study of cytomegalovirus exposure and HLA in healthy donors. A multiplex PCR was run with 60 Vbeta primers and 13 Jbeta primers. Repertoires were generated with immunoSEQ multiplex PCR, while TCRdb's copy carries only in-frame clones and drops some. The table includes about 190,000 clones, 70% to 75% detected once. The sample was PBMCs. The TCR originated in a woman younger than 45 in good health and CMV-seropositive. The chain couples TRBV19 to TRBJ2-2; D remains ambiguous. CDR3 amino acids: CASSTPLTGELFF. DNA of the CDR3: TGTGCCAGTAGTACCCCACTAACCGGGGAGCTGTTTTTT.